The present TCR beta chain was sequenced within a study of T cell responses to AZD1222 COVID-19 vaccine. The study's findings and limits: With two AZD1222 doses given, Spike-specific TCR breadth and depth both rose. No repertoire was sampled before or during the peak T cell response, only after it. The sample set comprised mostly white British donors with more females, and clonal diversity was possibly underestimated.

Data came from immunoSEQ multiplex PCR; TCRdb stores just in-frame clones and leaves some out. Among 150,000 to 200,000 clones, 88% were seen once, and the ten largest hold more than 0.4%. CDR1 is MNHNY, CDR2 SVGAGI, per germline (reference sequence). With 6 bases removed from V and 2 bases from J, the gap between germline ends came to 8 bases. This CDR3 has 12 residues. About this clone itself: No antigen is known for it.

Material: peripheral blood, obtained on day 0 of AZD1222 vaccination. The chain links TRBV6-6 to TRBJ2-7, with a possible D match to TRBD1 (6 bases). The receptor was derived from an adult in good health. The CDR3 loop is CASSRTAYEQYF. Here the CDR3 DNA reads TGTGCCAGCAGCCGGACAGCCTACGAGCAGTACTTC.